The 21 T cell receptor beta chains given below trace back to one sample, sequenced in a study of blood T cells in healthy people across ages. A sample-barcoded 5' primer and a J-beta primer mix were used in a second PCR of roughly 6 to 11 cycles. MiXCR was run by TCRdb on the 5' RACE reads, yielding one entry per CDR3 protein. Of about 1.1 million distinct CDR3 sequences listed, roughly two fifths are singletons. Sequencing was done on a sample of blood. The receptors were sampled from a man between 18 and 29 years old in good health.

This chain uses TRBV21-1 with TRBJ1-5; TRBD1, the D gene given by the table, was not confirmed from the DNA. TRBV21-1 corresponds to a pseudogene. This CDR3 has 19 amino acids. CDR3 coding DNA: TGTGCCAGCATCTTGGACCCGGGACAGGACCTCCATAGCAATCAGCCCCAGCATTTT. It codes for CASILDPGQDLHSNQPQHF.

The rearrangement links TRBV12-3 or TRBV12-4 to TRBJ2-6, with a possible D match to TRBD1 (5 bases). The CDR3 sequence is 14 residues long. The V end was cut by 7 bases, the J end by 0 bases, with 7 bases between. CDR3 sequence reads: CASTQGSGANVLTF. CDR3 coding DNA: TGTGCCAGCACCCAGGGCTCTGGGGCCAACGTCCTGACTTTC.

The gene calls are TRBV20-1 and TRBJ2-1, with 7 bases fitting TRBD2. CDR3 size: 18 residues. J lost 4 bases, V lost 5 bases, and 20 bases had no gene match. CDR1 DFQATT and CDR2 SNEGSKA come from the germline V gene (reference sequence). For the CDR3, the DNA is TGCAGTGCTCGACCTTCTGGGGGGGACCGAAACTTTTACAATGAGCAGTTCTTC. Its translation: CSARPSGGDRNFYNEQFF.

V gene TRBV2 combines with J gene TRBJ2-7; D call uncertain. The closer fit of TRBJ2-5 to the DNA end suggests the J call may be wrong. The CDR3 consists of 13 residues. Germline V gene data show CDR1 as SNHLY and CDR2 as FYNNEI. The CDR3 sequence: CASSDVSSETQYF. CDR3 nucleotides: TGTGCCAGCAGTGACGTTAGCAGTGAGACCCAGTACTTC.

The CDR3 DNA is TGTGCCAGCAAGCACAGGAATGAAAAACTGTTTTTT. Its translation is CASKHRNEKLFF. The chain recombines TRBV6-6 with TRBJ1-4, with D possibly being TRBD1 (5 bases). Between the trimmed V and J ends, which lost 7 bases and 5 bases, there was a span of 8 bases. This CDR3 region has 12 residues. CDR1 and CDR2 (germline): MNHNY, SVGAGI (reference sequence).

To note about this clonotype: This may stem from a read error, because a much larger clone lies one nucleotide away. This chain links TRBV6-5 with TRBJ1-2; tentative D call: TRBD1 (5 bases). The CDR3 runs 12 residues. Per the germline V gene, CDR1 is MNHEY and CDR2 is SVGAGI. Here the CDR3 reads CVSSYSGGGYTF. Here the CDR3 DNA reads TGTGTCAGCAGTTACTCTGGGGGTGGCTACACCTTC.

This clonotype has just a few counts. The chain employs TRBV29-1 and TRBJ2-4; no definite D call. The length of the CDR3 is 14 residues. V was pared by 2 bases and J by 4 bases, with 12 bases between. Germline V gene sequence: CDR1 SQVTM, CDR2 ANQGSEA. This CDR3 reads CSVERLDRKNIQYF. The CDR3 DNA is TGCAGCGTTGAAAGGTTGGATAGGAAAAACATTCAGTACTTC.

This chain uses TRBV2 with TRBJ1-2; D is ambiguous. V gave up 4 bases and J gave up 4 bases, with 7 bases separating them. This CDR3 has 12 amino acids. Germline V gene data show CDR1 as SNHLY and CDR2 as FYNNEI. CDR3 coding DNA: TGTGCCAGCAGTGGAGAGGGCTATGGCTACACCTTC. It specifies CASSGEGYGYTF.

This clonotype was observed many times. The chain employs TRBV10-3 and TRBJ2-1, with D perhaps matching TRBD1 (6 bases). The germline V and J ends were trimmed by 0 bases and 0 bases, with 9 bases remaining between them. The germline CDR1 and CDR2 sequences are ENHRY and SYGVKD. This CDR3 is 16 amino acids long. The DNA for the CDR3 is TGTGCCATCAGTGAGTCGGCAGGGGTCTCCTACAATGAGCAGTTCTTC. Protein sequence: CAISESAGVSYNEQFF.

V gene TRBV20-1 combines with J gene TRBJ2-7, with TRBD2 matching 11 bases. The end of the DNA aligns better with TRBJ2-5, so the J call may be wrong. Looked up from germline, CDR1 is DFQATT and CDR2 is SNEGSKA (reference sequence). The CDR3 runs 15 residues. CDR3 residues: CSGETSGGPQETQYF. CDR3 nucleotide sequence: TGCAGTGGGGAAACTAGCGGGGGACCCCAAGAGACCCAGTACTTC.

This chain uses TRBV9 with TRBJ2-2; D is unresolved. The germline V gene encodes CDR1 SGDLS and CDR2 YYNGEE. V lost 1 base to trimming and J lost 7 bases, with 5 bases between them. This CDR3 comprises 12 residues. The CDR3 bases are TGTGCCAGCAGCGTACTCCACGGGGAGCTGTTTTTT. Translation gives CASSVLHGELFF. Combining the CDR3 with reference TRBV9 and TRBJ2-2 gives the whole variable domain DSGVTQTPKHLITATGQRVTLRCSPRSGDLSVYWYQQSLDQGLQFLIQYYNGEERAKGNILERFSAQQFPDLHSELNLSSLELGDSALYFCASSVLHGELFFGEGSRLTVL.

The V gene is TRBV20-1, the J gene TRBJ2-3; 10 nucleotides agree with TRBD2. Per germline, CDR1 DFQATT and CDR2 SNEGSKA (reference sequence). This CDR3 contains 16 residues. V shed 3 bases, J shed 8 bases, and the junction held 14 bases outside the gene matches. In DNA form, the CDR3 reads TGCAGTGCTAGGGCTCGACCAGCGGGAGGGCCGGTTACGCAGTATTTT. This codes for CSARARPAGGPVTQYF.

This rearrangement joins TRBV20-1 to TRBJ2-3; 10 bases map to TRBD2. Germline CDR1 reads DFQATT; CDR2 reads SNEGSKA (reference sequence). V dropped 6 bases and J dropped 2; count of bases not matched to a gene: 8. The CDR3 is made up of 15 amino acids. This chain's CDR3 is CSAHGTSANTDTQYF. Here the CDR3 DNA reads TGCAGTGCCCACGGGACTAGCGCCAACACAGATACGCAGTATTTT.

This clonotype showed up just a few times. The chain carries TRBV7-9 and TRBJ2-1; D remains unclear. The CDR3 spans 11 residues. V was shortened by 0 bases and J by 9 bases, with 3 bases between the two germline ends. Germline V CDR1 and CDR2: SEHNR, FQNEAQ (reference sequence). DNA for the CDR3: TGTGCCAGCAGCTTAGCGCCTGAGCAGTTCTTC. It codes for CASSLAPEQFF. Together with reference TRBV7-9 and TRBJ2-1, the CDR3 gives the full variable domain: DTGVSQNPRHKITKRGQNVTFRCDPISEHNRLYWYRQTLGQGPEFLTYFQNEAQLEKSRLLSDRFSAERPKGSFSTLEIQRTEQGDSAMYLCASSLAPEQFFGPGTRLTVL.

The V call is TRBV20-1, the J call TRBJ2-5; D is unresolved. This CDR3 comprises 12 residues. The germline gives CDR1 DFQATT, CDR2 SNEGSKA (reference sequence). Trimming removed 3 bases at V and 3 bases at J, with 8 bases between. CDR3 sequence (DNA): TGCAGTGCTAGTACCCTCAAAGAGACCCAGTACTTC. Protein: CSASTLKETQYF.

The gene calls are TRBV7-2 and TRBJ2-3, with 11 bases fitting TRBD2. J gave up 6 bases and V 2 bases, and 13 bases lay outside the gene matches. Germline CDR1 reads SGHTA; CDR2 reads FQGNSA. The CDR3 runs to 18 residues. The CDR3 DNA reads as TGTGCCAGCAGCTTAAGACTAGCGGGGACATCGCGCGGCGATACGCAGTATTTT. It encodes CASSLRLAGTSRGDTQYF.

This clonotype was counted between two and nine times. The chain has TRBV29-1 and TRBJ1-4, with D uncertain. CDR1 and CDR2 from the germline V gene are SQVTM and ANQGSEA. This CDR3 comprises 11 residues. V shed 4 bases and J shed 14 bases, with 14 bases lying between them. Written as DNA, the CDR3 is TGCAGCGTTGTGGAAGGACCTGGGCTGTTTTTT. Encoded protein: CSVVEGPGLFF.

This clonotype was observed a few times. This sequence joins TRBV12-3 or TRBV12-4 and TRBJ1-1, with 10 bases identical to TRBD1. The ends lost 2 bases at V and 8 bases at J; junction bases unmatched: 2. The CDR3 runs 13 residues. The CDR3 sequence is CASSLWGQGEAFF. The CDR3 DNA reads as TGTGCCAGCAGTTTATGGGGACAGGGGGAAGCTTTCTTT.

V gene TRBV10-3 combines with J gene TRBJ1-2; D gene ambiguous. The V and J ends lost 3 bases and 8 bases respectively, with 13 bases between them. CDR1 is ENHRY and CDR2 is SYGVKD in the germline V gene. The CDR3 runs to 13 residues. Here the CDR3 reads CAISDAGEVGYTF. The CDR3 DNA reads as TGTGCCATCAGTGACGCGGGTGAAGTGGGCTACACCTTC.

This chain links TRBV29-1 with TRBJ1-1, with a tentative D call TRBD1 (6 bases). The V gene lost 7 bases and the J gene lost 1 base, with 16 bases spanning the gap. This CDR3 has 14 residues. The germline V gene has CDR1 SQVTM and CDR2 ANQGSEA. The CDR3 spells CSAAPDSSNTEAFF. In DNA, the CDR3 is TGCAGCGCTGCTCCGGACAGTTCGAACACTGAAGCTTTCTTT.

The CDR3 DNA follows: TGTGCCAGCAGCGCCGGCGGGGGGCTTATCGACGAGCAGTACTTC. Translating gives CASSAGGGLIDEQYF. This chain connects TRBV7-9 to TRBJ2-4; 8 bases match TRBD2. The end of the DNA is better explained by TRBJ2-7, so the J call may be wrong. The CDR3 runs to 15 residues. CDR1 and CDR2 from the germline V gene are SEHNR and FQNEAQ (reference sequence).